This TCR beta chain was retrieved from a study of radiotherapy plus CTLA-4 blockade in lung cancer. About the study: Patients showed objective responses in 15% to 20% of cases, and disease control was achieved by under 40%.

TCRdb keeps only in-frame clones here, not all; method: immunoSEQ multiplex PCR. Among approximately 37,000 clones listed, more than 60% were seen once. Turning to this clone: Antigen: not known.

Notes on the study in general: TCR clones from tumors expanded in blood after radiotherapy plus ipilimumab.

Trimming pared 3 bases from V and 6 bases from J, leaving 14 bases between. The CDR3 has 13 amino acids. Per the germline V gene, CDR1 is SQVTM and CDR2 is ANQGSEA. The genes are TRBV29-1 and TRBJ2-5; maybe TRBD1 (5 bases). This sequence was found in a human donor with non-small cell lung cancer who had stable disease on radiotherapy plus ipilimumab. Sequencing used peripheral blood, obtained from a patient treated with radiotherapy plus ipilimumab. As DNA, the CDR3 is TGCAGCGTTGACCTTCAGGGCGAACAGACCCAGTACTTC. The encoded protein is CSVDLQGEQTQYF.